This T cell receptor beta chain derives from a study of blood T cells in healthy people across ages. Study-wide results and caveats: Per million T cells, TCR beta diversity dropped about linearly as age rose.

On this clonotype itself: Its matching antigen is unknown.

Germline CDR1 and CDR2: MNHNY and SVGAGI (reference sequence). V dropped 6 bases and J dropped 5; count of bases not matched to a gene: 6. The CDR3 totals 14 residues. The use of a sample-barcoded 5' primer and a J-beta primer mix characterized a second PCR of roughly 6 to 11 cycles. Each of the cDNA molecules was tagged by a template-switch adaptor with 12 random nucleotides. TCRdb re-called the 5' RACE reads through MiXCR, storing one row per CDR3 protein. The data contain roughly 800,000 distinct CDR3 sequences, roughly 25% of them seen just once; the ten biggest clones take up around 3.6%. Donation came from healthy Caucasian individuals in Russia who were aged about 6 to 100. This sample was also put to use in a study of T cells of mothers and their children. As reported in that work: Donors were a few healthy Caucasian mothers and their six children.

Sequencing was performed on blood. The TCR sequence derives from a boy aged 10-17 years in good health. This chain connects TRBV6-6 to TRBJ1-4; TRBD1 aligns across 7 bases. The CDR3: CASRPGQQNEKLFF. The CDR3 coding sequence is TGTGCCAGCAGACCGGGACAGCAAAATGAAAAACTGTTTTTT.